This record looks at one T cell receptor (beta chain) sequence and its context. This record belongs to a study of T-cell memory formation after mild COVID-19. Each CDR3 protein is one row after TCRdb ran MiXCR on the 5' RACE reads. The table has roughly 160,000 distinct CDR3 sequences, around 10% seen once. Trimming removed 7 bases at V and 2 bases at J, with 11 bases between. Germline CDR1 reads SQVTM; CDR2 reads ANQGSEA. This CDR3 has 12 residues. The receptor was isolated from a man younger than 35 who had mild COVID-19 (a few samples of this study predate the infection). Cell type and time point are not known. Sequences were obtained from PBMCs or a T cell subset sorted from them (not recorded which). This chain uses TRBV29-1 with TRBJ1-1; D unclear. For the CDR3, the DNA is TGCAGCGCTAGGAGGCCAAACACTGAAGCTTTCTTT. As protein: CSARRPNTEAFF.